This T cell receptor (beta chain) was recorded in a study of T cell responses to AZD1222 COVID-19 vaccine. Findings of the study overall: Among the donors, most were white British and more were female, and clonal diversity was possibly underestimated. Dominant at 160-218 and 743-854, vaccine-associated CD4 TCRs also spanned spike. At baseline, just five to seven AZD1222 recipients tested seropositive. Repertoire sampling happened only post peak T cell response.

The CDR3 spans 13 residues. V lost 3 bases, J lost 2 bases, and 5 bases lay in between. Sequencing used immunoSEQ multiplex PCR; TCRdb keeps in-frame clones, though not all of them. Seen here are approximately 110,000 clones, about 91% observed once, and the top ten hold around 6%. Comment on this clone: Its specificity is unknown.

The TCR originated in an adult who received the AZD1222 COVID-19 vaccine. V gene TRBV12-3 or TRBV12-4 combines with J gene TRBJ1-3; D is ambiguous. Sequencing was performed on peripheral blood, taken 28 days after the second AZD1222 dose. CDR3 nucleotides: TGTGCCAGCAGTTTTATGACTGGAAACACCATATATTTT. This sequence encodes CASSFMTGNTIYF.